The present entry profiles one T cell receptor beta chain with its context. This sample is part of a study of blood T cell repertoires in COVID-19. Study-level background: Spain, Italy and the United States supplied samples that represented acute and convalescent COVID-19. PBMCs, B-cell-depleted T cells, or T cells were the source of the cDNA or gDNA that made up the material.

The germline gives CDR1 SEHNR, CDR2 FQNEAQ (reference sequence). The CDR3 is made up of 14 amino acids. Between the trimmed V and J ends, which lost 7 bases and 2 bases, there was a span of 12 bases. Original processing notes: It was from reference gene primer amplification that nucleated cell counts were estimated. This table comes from immunoSEQ multiplex PCR, and its TCRdb copy is limited to in-frame clones, with some not included. V and J calls and clone size are as listed in that table; D and trimming were resolved from the DNA. The sample has about 170,000 clones, approximately 84% seen once; the top ten hold roughly 2.6%.

V usage is TRBV7-9 and J usage is TRBJ1-3; perhaps TRBD1 as D (5 bases). Sequenced material: peripheral blood. This TCR was recovered from a human donor with acute or convalescent COVID-19. The donor label of this sample is uncertain. The CDR3 is CASTPREAGNTIYF. The CDR3, as DNA: TGTGCCAGCACCCCCAGGGAGGCTGGAAACACCATATATTTT.